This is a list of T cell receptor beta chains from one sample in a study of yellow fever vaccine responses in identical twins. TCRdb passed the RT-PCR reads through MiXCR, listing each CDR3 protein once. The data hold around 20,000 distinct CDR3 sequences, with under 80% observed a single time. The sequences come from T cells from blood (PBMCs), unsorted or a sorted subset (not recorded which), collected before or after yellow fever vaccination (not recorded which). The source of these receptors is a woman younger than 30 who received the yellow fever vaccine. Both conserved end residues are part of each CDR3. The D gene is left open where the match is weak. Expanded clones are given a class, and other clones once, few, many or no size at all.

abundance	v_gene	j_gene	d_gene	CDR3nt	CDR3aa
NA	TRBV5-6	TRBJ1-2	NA	TGTGCCAGCAGCTTGGCAGTTGCAGGCTACACCTTC	CASSLAVAGYTF
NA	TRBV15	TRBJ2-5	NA	TGTGCCACCAGCCAGGGACAACAAGAGACCCAGTACTTC	CATSQGQQETQYF
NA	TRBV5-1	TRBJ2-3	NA	TGCGCCAGCAGCTTCGCGGGAATGGCAGATACGCAGTATTTT	CASSFAGMADTQYF
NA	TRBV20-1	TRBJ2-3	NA	TGCAGTGCAAAACTTAGCACAGATACGCAGTATTTT	CSAKLSTDTQYF
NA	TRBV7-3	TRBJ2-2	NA	TGTGCCAGCAGCTTAACCACGGACGGGGAGCTGTTTTTT	CASSLTTDGELFF
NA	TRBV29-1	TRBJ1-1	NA	TGCAGCGTTGCGGGGGAAACCGTGGCTTTCTTT	CSVAGETVAFF
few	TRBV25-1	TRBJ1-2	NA	TGTGCCAGCAATCCCGGGCAGCGTAACTATGGCTACACCTTC	CASNPGQRNYGYTF
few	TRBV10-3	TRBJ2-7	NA	TGTGCCATCAGTGAGGATTACGAGCAGTACTTC	CAISEDYEQYF
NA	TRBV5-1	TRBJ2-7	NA	TGCGCCAGCAGCTTGGGGCCAGATGACTACGAGCAGTACTTC	CASSLGPDDYEQYF
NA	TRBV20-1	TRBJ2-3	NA	TGCAGTGCTAGTCCGCCGGTTAGCACAGATACGCAGTATTTT	CSASPPVSTDTQYF
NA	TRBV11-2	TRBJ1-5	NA	TGTGCCAGCAGCGAAGGAAATCAGCCCCAGCATTTT	CASSEGNQPQHF
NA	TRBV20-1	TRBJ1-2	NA	TGCAGTGCTCCCGACGTTGGTAGCTATGGCTACACCTTC	CSAPDVGSYGYTF
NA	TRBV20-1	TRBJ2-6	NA	TGCAGTGCTAGCCGGGACCCTACCCCCGGGGCCAACGTCCTGACTTTC	CSASRDPTPGANVLTF
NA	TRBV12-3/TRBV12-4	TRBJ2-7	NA	TGTGCCAGCAGTTCCCTTAACGAGCAGTACTTC	CASSSLNEQYF
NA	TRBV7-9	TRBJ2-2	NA	TGTGCCAGCAGCTTTGGACAGAACACCGGGGAGCTGTTTTTT	CASSFGQNTGELFF
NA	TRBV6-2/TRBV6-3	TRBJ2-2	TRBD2	TGTGCCAGCAGTTACGGGACTAGCGGGAGTGGTGGCACCGGGGAGCTGTTTTTT	CASSYGTSGSGGTGELFF
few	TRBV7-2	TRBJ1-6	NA	TGTGCCAGCAGGTTCGGGGGGGCTTCACCCCTCCACTTT	CASRFGGASPLHF
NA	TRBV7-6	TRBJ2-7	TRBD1	TGTGCCAGCAGCTTAGAACTGACAGGGACCTACGAGCAGTACTTC	CASSLELTGTYEQYF
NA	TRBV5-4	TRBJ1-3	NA	TGTGCCAGCAGCTTCTCCAGGGGTAAATCTGGAAACACCATATATTTT	CASSFSRGKSGNTIYF
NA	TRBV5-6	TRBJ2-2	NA	TGTGCCAGCAGCTCCGGGGCCAACCCCACCGGGGAGCTGTTTTTT	CASSSGANPTGELFF